The 15 T cell receptor beta chains presented below share a single source sample, sequenced in a study of PD-L1 blockade in urothelial cancer (dated by TCRdb to the late 2010s). The label giving this sample's time point can be read as: pretreatment peripheral blood. Library generation was performed with the immunoSEQ multiplex PCR assay. TCRdb mirrors the immuneACCESS table, restricted to in-frame sequences. Some clones are absent from its copies; in checked studies, under half trace to an unresolved V gene, and the reason for the others is unknown. The sample table lists over 35,000 clones, about nine tenths of them with a count of one. 11% of the sample is in the top ten clones. Sequenced material: PBMCs, taken around atezolizumab (anti-PD-L1) treatment. These receptors were taken from a woman aged 55-69 years with urothelial cancer.

The chain carries TRBV27 and TRBJ1-1; D remains unclear. The CDR3 runs to 16 residues. Germline V lookup: CDR1 MNHEY, CDR2 SMNVEV (reference sequence). Trimming shortened V by 1 base and J by 6 bases, and 18 bases separated the two germline ends. This CDR3 is CASSLLSAITSAEAFF. DNA for the CDR3: TGTGCCAGCAGTTTATTGTCCGCAATAACTAGCGCTGAAGCTTTCTTT.

This chain joins TRBV9 and TRBJ2-2; D perhaps matches TRBD2 (6 bases). CDR1 is SGDLS, CDR2 YYNGEE, per germline. This CDR3 spans 15 amino acids. V lost 7 bases and J 7 bases, leaving 20 bases between the germline ends. CDR3 DNA: TGTGCCAGCGGGCCCCGGGACTTAAAGGGCGGGGAGCTGTTTTTT. It translates to CASGPRDLKGGELFF.

J is TRBJ1-1 and V is TRBV5-1; D remains unclear. Trimming left V 2 bases short and J 0 bases short, with 11 bases between. Germline V gene sequence: CDR1 SGHRS, CDR2 YFSETQ. This CDR3 comprises 15 residues. CDR3 sequence: CASSFLESMNTEAFF. The CDR3 coding sequence is TGCGCCAGCAGCTTTCTGGAGAGCATGAACACTGAAGCTTTCTTT.

The chain recombines TRBV14 with TRBJ1-4; the D gene is possibly TRBD1 (5 bases). This CDR3 comprises 13 residues. V dropped 4 bases and J dropped 8 bases, with 11 bases sitting between them. Germline V CDR1 and CDR2: SGHDN, FVKESK. This CDR3 reads CASSPAAGEKLFF. In DNA form, the CDR3 reads TGTGCCAGCAGCCCGGCCGCAGGGGAAAAACTGTTTTTT.

The chain employs TRBV7-8 and TRBJ2-7, with 9 positions matching TRBD2. J gave up 4 bases and V 2 bases, and 12 bases lay outside the gene matches. CDR1 SGHVS and CDR2 FQNEAQ come from the germline V gene. The CDR3 length is 17 residues. CDR3 residues: CASSLKSLAGQNYEQYF. The CDR3 DNA sequence: TGTGCCAGCAGCTTAAAATCCCTAGCGGGACAGAATTACGAGCAGTACTTC.

This rearrangement joins TRBV19 to TRBJ1-2, with TRBD1 matching 8 bases. Germline loops: CDR1 LNHDA, CDR2 SQIVND (reference sequence). There are 18 residues in the CDR3. The V and J ends lost 3 bases and 4 bases, in that order; junction bases with no gene match: 16. The CDR3 coding sequence is TGTGCCAGTAGTATCCCATCCGGCCAGGGGGCGCAAAGCTATGGCTACACCTTC. It is translated as CASSIPSGQGAQSYGYTF. Together with reference TRBV19 and TRBJ1-2, the CDR3 gives the full variable domain: DGGITQSPKYLFRKEGQNVTLSCEQNLNHDAMYWYRQDPGQGLRLIYYSQIVNDFQKGDIAEGYSVSREKKESFPLTVTSAQKNPTAFYLCASSIPSGQGAQSYGYTFGSGTRLTVV.

The rearrangement uses TRBV7-6 and TRBJ1-1, with 7 bases fitting TRBD1. The CDR3 extends over 15 amino acids. The germline CDR1 and CDR2 sequences are SGHVS and FNYEAQ. The trim removed 2 bases at V and 4 bases at J, leaving 7 bases unmatched. This chain's CDR3 is CASSLLGGDSTEAFF. CDR3 coding DNA: TGTGCCAGCAGCTTACTAGGTGGGGACAGCACTGAAGCTTTCTTT.

The rearrangement joins TRBV7-9 to TRBJ2-7, with TRBD2 as a possible D gene (5 bases). The CDR3 extends over 14 amino acids. V was shortened by 5 bases and J by 2 bases, with 13 bases between the two germline ends. CDR1 and CDR2 from the germline V gene are SEHNR and FQNEAQ (reference sequence). In nucleotides, the CDR3 is TGTGCCAGCAGCCGGAGGACTGGACCCTACGAGCAGTACTTC. Translated, it gives CASSRRTGPYEQYF.

This clone was picked up one time. The chain combines TRBV7-2 with TRBJ2-1; D call uncertain. This CDR3 spans 14 amino acids. Trimming took off 2 bases at V and 7 bases at J, with 12 bases between the two ends. Germline V gives CDR1 SGHTA, CDR2 FQGNSA. The CDR3: CASSLNRASNEQFF. The CDR3, as DNA: TGTGCCAGCAGCTTAAATAGAGCGAGTAATGAGCAGTTCTTC.

The V and J genes are TRBV6-1 and TRBJ2-7; D perhaps matches TRBD1 (6 bases). This CDR3 is 14 amino acids long. The germline V gene encodes CDR1 MNHNS and CDR2 SASEGT. V dropped 2 bases and J dropped 5 bases, with 13 bases sitting between them. The CDR3 here is CASSEIARGHEQYF. The CDR3, as DNA: TGTGCCAGCAGTGAAATTGCCAGGGGCCACGAGCAGTACTTC.

In this sample, this clone turned up once. This chain connects TRBV7-2 to TRBJ2-3, with D perhaps matching TRBD1 (6 bases). The CDR3 covers 13 residues. V dropped 7 bases and J dropped 5 bases, with 13 bases sitting between them. Looked up from germline, CDR1 is SGHTA and CDR2 is FQGNSA. CDR3 nucleotide sequence: TGTGCCAGCAACTCGGGCAGGGGAGATACGCAGTATTTT. This encodes CASNSGRGDTQYF.

This clone was detected once. The gene calls are TRBV5-4 and TRBJ2-7, with a possible D match to TRBD2 (6 bases). The CDR3 extends over 15 amino acids. Germline assignment: CDR1 SGHNT and CDR2 YYREEE (reference sequence). With 6 bases removed from V and 0 bases from J, the gap between germline ends came to 16 bases. The CDR3 protein is CASTEGGANSYEQYF. The CDR3 DNA follows: TGTGCCAGCACCGAGGGCGGGGCTAACTCCTACGAGCAGTACTTC.

V and J are TRBV2 and TRBJ1-5, with D uncertain. CDR1 is SNHLY and CDR2 is FYNNEI in the germline V gene. V was cut by 4 bases and J by 1 base, with 11 bases left in between. The CDR3 is 15 amino acids. This CDR3 is CASSVGGMSNQPQHF. In DNA form, the CDR3 reads TGTGCCAGCAGTGTGGGAGGGATGAGCAATCAGCCCCAGCATTTT.

V is TRBV7-3 and J is TRBJ2-1; 8 bases are a match to TRBD1. V lost 2 bases, J lost 7 bases, and 7 bases stayed unmatched. CDR3 length: 15 residues. Germline V lookup: CDR1 SGHTA, CDR2 FQGTGA. The CDR3 sequence: CASSLSPGGGNEQFF. The CDR3, as DNA: TGTGCCAGCAGCTTATCTCCAGGGGGCGGGAATGAGCAGTTCTTC.

The chain links TRBV18 to TRBJ2-6, with 9 bases matching TRBD1. Trimming at V came to 2 bases and at J to 0 bases, leaving 8 bases not matched to a gene. The CDR3 has 19 amino acids. The germline V gene encodes CDR1 KGHSH and CDR2 LQKENI. The CDR3 sequence is CASSPLTGQGNSGANVLTF. In nucleotides, the CDR3 is TGTGCCAGCTCACCATTAACGGGACAGGGTAACTCTGGGGCCAACGTCCTGACTTTC.